Here is one TCR beta chain with its context. The antigen remains undetermined. V lost 3 bases, J lost 0 bases, and 11 bases lay in between. This CDR3 comprises 15 residues. Germline CDR1 SGHAT, CDR2 FQNNGV. Only in-frame clones appear in the TCRdb table, and some are missing; sequencing was by immunoSEQ multiplex PCR. The sample includes around 64,000 clones, more than 85% of them seen just once. The data stem from a study of OX40 agonist ivuxolimab in advanced cancers. General observations from the study: Expanded clones were, on average, more numerous in CD8+ T cells than in CD4+. Which antigen the expanded peripheral T cells recognized is unknown.

Sequenced here: CD4+ or CD8+ T cells sorted from blood, sampled in a trial of the OX40 agonist ivuxolimab. V and J are TRBV11-2 and TRBJ1-1, with D maybe TRBD1 (5 bases). The clonotype originates from an adult with an advanced solid tumor such as melanoma, head and neck, liver or kidney cancer. Written as DNA, the CDR3 is TGTGCCAGCAGCTTGGGACCGACCTTGAACACTGAAGCTTTCTTT. Its protein is CASSLGPTLNTEAFF.